This is a list of T cell receptor beta chains from one sample in a study of T cell responses to AZD1222 COVID-19 vaccine. The table came from immunoSEQ multiplex PCR; TCRdb's copy has only in-frame clones and leaves some out. The table includes over 95,000 clones, roughly 86% detected once. The sequencing here drew on peripheral blood, taken 28 days after the second AZD1222 dose. These receptors all come from an adult who received the AZD1222 COVID-19 vaccine. CDR3s include the opening cysteine and the closing phenylalanine or tryptophan. The D gene is left open where the match is weak. Where a row states a size, it is once, few, many or the class of an expanded clone; other rows omit it.

d_call,clone_size,v_call,j_call,cdr3_nt,cdr3_aa
TRBD2,-,TRBV5-4,TRBJ2-1,TGTGCCAGCAGCTTGGAAAGGACTAGCGGCGGTGAGCAGTTCTTC,CASSLERTSGGEQFF
-,once,TRBV6-5,TRBJ1-1,TGTGCCAGCAGTAAGCCGACAGGGAACACTGAAGCTTTCTTT,CASSKPTGNTEAFF
-,-,TRBV19,TRBJ1-5,TGTGCCAGTAGTATGGGTTTTGGGCAGCCCCAGCATTTT,CASSMGFGQPQHF
-,-,TRBV5-4,TRBJ2-7,TGTGCCACCTCCTCCGGGACTCACTCCTACGAGCAGTACTTC,CATSSGTHSYEQYF
-,many,TRBV5-6,TRBJ1-2,TGTGCCAGCTCGAGAGGGAACTATGGCTACACCTTC,CASSRGNYGYTF
TRBD1,-,TRBV3-1/TRBV3-2,TRBJ1-5,TGTGCCAGCAGCCAAGGCGACAGGGTAAATCAGCCCCAGCATTTT,CASSQGDRVNQPQHF
-,-,TRBV19,TRBJ1-2,TGTGCCAGTAGTCCCCGGGCCAACGGGGGCTACACCTTC,CASSPRANGGYTF
TRBD2,-,TRBV4-1,TRBJ2-2,TGCGCCAGCAGCCAAATGAAAGTGGCGGGAGGCTGGACCGGGGAGCTGTTTTTT,CASSQMKVAGGWTGELFF
TRBD1,once,TRBV12-3/TRBV12-4,TRBJ1-5,TGTGCCAGCAGGCAGGGGGAAAATCAGCCCCAGCATTTT,CASRQGENQPQHF
TRBD1,-,TRBV5-4,TRBJ1-2,TGTGCCAGCAGCCCTTCCTACAGGGGAGGTAACTATGGCTACACCTTC,CASSPSYRGGNYGYTF
-,once,TRBV19,TRBJ1-5,TGTGCCAGTAGTATAAGGGGACCGGGAGGGAATCAGCCCCAGCATTTT,CASSIRGPGGNQPQHF
-,once,TRBV9,TRBJ1-1,TGTGCCAGCAGCGTTAATGTGCTGGGCACTGAAGCTTTCTTT,CASSVNVLGTEAFF
TRBD2,-,TRBV6-5,TRBJ2-2,TGTGCCAGCAGTTACAGCGGGATGGGAACCGGGGAGCTGTTTTTT,CASSYSGMGTGELFF
-,few,TRBV5-1,TRBJ1-1,TGCGCCACCACCCTTCGGGCAGATTCCACTGAAGCTTTCTTT,CATTLRADSTEAFF
TRBD1,-,TRBV7-9,TRBJ2-7,TGTGCCAGCAGCAGTAGGGGGCTCGACTACGAGCAGTACTTC,CASSSRGLDYEQYF
TRBD2,-,TRBV10-2,TRBJ2-7,TGCGCCAGCAGATTAGCGGGGACCTACGAGCAGTACTTC,CASRLAGTYEQYF
-,once,TRBV7-3,TRBJ2-3,TGTGCCAGCAGCTCTTCACATAGCACAGATACGCAGTATTTT,CASSSSHSTDTQYF
TRBD1,-,TRBV15,TRBJ2-3,TGTGCCACCAGCCGCAGACAGGGCGTCACAGATACGCAGTATTTT,CATSRRQGVTDTQYF
-,once,TRBV6-5,TRBJ1-5,TGTGCCAGCAGAAAACCCGGGACCGCGAATCAGCCCCAGCATTTT,CASRKPGTANQPQHF
-,few,TRBV11-2,TRBJ1-4,TGTGCCAGCAGCGACCTAGGACTGCCTGCAAATGAAAAACTGTTTTTT,CASSDLGLPANEKLFF
TRBD2,once,TRBV5-1,TRBJ2-7,TGCGCCAGCAGCCTAGAAGGACTAGCGGGAGGACCTTCCCACGAGCAGTACTTC,CASSLEGLAGGPSHEQYF
-,-,TRBV2,TRBJ2-7,TGTGCCAGTAAAGACAGCTCCTACGAGCAGTACTTC,CASKDSSYEQYF
-,-,TRBV28,TRBJ1-2,TGTGCCAGCAGTCTTGAAGGGCGTCGCTATGGCTACACCTTC,CASSLEGRRYGYTF
-,once,TRBV7-6,TRBJ2-7,TGTGCCAGCAGCCCCCACGGGCCCATCGTGGGCGAGCAGTACTTC,CASSPHGPIVGEQYF
TRBD1,once,TRBV5-5,TRBJ2-6,TGTGCCAGCAGCCTCGACAGGGGGCCCCTCCGGGCCAACGTCCTGACTTTC,CASSLDRGPLRANVLTF
-,-,TRBV12-5,TRBJ1-1,TGTGCTAGTGGTTTGGTACTTGGTTCTGCGGGCCAGTTGGGGGAAGCTTTCTTT,CASGLVLGSAGQLGEAFF
-,-,TRBV3-1/TRBV3-2,TRBJ2-1,TGTGCCAGCAGCCGCGGGGCCGGGGTAGGAAGATACAATGAGCAGTTCTTC,CASSRGAGVGRYNEQFF
-,-,TRBV11-2,TRBJ2-7,TGTGCCAGCAGCTTACGACGGGAGTCCTACGAGCAGTACTTC,CASSLRRESYEQYF
-,-,TRBV29-1,TRBJ1-1,TGCAGCGTTGAGGGCGGTAGGGATGGGGCTGAAGCTTTCTTT,CSVEGGRDGAEAFF
-,-,TRBV11-3,TRBJ1-1,TGTGCCAGCAGCCGGGAAAATACTGAAGCTTTCTTT,CASSRENTEAFF
TRBD2,-,TRBV6-2/TRBV6-3,TRBJ2-3,TGTGCCAGCAGTTACACACTAGCGGAGGGGACAGATACGCAGTATTTT,CASSYTLAEGTDTQYF
TRBD1,-,TRBV5-5,TRBJ1-1,TGTGCCAGCAGCTCCGGGACAGGGGGGAGAGAAGCTTTCTTT,CASSSGTGGREAFF
-,-,TRBV5-1,TRBJ2-7,TGCGCCAGCAGCTTGGCCGGGGCCTCCTACGAGCAGTACTTC,CASSLAGASYEQYF
-,-,TRBV2,TRBJ1-6,TGTGCCAGCAGTGTCTTGGCATCCAATAATTCACCCCTCCACTTT,CASSVLASNNSPLHF
-,-,TRBV5-4,TRBJ1-5,TGTGCCAGCAGCTTGGGCGGGGCGGGGGTAAATCAGCCCCAGCATTTT,CASSLGGAGVNQPQHF
-,-,TRBV18,TRBJ2-3,TGTGCCAGCTCACCACCGGCAGGGGATCTAGATACGCAGTATTTT,CASSPPAGDLDTQYF
-,-,TRBV30,TRBJ2-3,TGTGCCTGGAGTATCCCGGTGGCCACAGATACGCAGTATTTT,CAWSIPVATDTQYF
-,-,TRBV15,TRBJ2-2,TGTGCCACCAGCAGAGATCTCGGGGAGCTGTTTTTT,CATSRDLGELFF
-,-,TRBV7-2,TRBJ1-2,TGTGCCAGCAGCCGTGCCGGGTGGGATAAGGATGGCTACACCTTC,CASSRAGWDKDGYTF
TRBD2,-,TRBV5-1,TRBJ2-2,TGCGCCAGCAGCGTAACCGCGGGAGCGAACACCGGGGAGCTGTTTTTT,CASSVTAGANTGELFF
TRBD2,-,TRBV19,TRBJ2-1,TGTGCCAGTAGTATCCCCTCTAGCGGTCCTTCCTACAATGAGCAGTTCTTC,CASSIPSSGPSYNEQFF
TRBD2,-,TRBV27,TRBJ2-5,TGTGCCAGCAGTCCCGGACTAGCGGGAGGAGAGACCCAGTACTTC,CASSPGLAGGETQYF
TRBD2,once,TRBV7-3,TRBJ2-2,TGTGCCAGCAGCTTAAATGCGGTAGCGGGAGGCGGGGAGCTGTTTTTT,CASSLNAVAGGGELFF
-,few,TRBV30,TRBJ2-2,TGTGCCTGCCACCGATTCGGCACCGGGGAGCTGTTTTTT,CACHRFGTGELFF
-,-,TRBV13,TRBJ2-7,TGTGCCAGCAGCTTAAAACATCGGGCACTCGGGGAAAACGAGCAGTACTTC,CASSLKHRALGENEQYF
-,once,TRBV19,TRBJ2-5,TGTGCCAGTAGTACGCTGGAGGTATTAGGAGAGACCCAGTACTTC,CASSTLEVLGETQYF
-,-,TRBV30,TRBJ2-3,TGTGCCCTATCAGAAAACCGAGCAGATACGCAGTATTTT,CALSENRADTQYF
-,-,TRBV19,TRBJ1-4,TGTGCCAGTAGTAAGGGGACAAATTCTAATGAAAAACTGTTTTTT,CASSKGTNSNEKLFF
-,once,TRBV28,TRBJ1-1,TGTGCCAGCAGTCCCCCTGAAGCTTTCTTT,CASSPPEAFF
-,-,TRBV6-5,TRBJ1-1,TGTGCCAGCAGTTCCATCGACATCACTGAAGCTTTCTTT,CASSSIDITEAFF
-,-,TRBV6-5,TRBJ2-7,TGTGCCAGCAGTTCCTCGAGTAGCCCCCACGAGCAGTACTTC,CASSSSSSPHEQYF
-,once,TRBV3-1/TRBV3-2,TRBJ2-3,TGTGCCAGCTTAGGGGCAGATACGCAGTATTTT,CASLGADTQYF
-,-,TRBV3-1/TRBV3-2,TRBJ2-7,TGTGCCAGCAGCCAAGATCGGGTTGGCCTCCCCTGGGGCTACGAGCAGTACTTC,CASSQDRVGLPWGYEQYF